This T cell receptor (beta chain) originates from a study of blood T cell repertoires in COVID-19. Turning to the study itself: Acute and convalescent COVID-19 specimens originated in the United States, Italy and Spain. PBMCs, B-cell-depleted T cells, or T cells were the source of the cDNA or gDNA that made up the material.

Trimming shortened V by 0 bases and J by 2 bases, and 13 bases separated the two germline ends. This CDR3 has 16 residues. CDR1 and CDR2 from the germline V gene are SGHRS and YFSETQ. In the authors' methods: Amplifying reference gene primers gave estimates of nucleated cell counts. Data came from immunoSEQ multiplex PCR; TCRdb stores just in-frame clones and leaves some out. V and J calls and clone size are copied from that table; D and trimming were computed from the DNA. The data hold about 69,000 clones, with around 87% observed a single time. The specimen sequenced was peripheral blood. The chain links TRBV5-1 to TRBJ2-3; D is unclear. The clonotype was recovered from a man between 45 and 60 years old with acute or convalescent COVID-19. The CDR3 DNA reads as TGCGCCAGCAGCTTGGTCGCAGTGGGCGTCACAGATACGCAGTATTTT. Translation: CASSLVAVGVTDTQYF.